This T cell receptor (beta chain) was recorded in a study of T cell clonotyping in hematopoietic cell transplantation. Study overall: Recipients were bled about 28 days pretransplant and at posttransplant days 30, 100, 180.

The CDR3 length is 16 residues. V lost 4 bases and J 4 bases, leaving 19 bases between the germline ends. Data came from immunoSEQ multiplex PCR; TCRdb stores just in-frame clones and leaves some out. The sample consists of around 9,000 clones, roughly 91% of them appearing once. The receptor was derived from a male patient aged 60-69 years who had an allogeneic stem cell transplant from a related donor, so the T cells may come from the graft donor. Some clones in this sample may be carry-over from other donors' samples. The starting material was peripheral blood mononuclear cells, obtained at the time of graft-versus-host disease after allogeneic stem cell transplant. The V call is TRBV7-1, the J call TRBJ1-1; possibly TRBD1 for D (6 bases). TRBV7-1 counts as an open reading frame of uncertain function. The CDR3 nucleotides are TGTGCCAGCAGCTTATCCGGGGGCGGTGGTGGCACTGAAGCTTTCTTT. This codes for CASSLSGGGGGTEAFF.